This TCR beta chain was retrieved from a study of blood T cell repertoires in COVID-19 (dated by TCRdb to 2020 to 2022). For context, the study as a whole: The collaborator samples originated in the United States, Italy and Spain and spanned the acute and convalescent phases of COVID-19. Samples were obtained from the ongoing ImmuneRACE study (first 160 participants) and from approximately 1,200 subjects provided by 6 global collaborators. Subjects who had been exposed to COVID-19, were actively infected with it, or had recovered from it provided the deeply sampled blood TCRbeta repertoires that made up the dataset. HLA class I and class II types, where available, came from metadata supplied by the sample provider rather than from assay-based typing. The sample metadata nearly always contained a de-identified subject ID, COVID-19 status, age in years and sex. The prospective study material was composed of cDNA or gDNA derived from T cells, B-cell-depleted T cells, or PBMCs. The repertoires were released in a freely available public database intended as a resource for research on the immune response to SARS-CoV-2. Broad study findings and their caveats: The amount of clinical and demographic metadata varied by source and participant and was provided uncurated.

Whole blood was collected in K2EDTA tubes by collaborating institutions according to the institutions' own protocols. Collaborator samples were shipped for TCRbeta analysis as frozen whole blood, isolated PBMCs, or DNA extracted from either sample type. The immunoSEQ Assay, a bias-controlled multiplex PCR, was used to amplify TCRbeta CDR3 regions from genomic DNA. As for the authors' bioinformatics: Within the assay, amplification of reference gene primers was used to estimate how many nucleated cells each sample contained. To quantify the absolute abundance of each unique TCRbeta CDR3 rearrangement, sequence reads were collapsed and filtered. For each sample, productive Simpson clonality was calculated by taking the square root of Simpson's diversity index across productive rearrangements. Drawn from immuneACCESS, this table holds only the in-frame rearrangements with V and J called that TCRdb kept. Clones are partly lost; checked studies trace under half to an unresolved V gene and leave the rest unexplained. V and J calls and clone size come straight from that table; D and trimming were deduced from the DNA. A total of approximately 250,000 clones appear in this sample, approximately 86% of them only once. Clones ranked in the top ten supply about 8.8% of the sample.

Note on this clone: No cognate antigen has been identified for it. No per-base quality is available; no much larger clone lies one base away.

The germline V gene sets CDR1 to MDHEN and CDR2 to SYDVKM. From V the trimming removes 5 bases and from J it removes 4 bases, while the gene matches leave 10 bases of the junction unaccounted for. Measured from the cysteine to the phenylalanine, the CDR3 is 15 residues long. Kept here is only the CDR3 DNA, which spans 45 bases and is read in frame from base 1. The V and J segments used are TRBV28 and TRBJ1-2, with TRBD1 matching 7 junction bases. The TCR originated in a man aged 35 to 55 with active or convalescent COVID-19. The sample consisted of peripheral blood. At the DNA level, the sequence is TGTGCCAGCAGTGTCTCGACAGGGAATAGCTATGGCTACACCTTC. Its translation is CASSVSTGNSYGYTF.